The clone carrying this T cell receptor beta chain was counted between two and nine times. Its specificity is unknown. This sample was included in a study of beta chain features in type 1 diabetes. About 100 mL of blood, on average, came from one heparinised draw per donor. Notes on the study in general: Healthy donors had naive, central memory and Treg TCRB repertoires that appeared less similar than those seen among patients.

The V gene lost 0 bases and the J gene lost 3 bases, with 15 bases spanning the gap. This CDR3 spans 16 amino acids. CDR1 and CDR2 (germline): SGHDT, YYEEEE. Sequencing targeted expressed TCRB transcripts, as all isolated RNA had been reverse transcribed. TCRdb's copy holds only in-frame clones and misses some; the assay was immunoSEQ multiplex PCR. The data show 150,000 to 190,000 clones, with 7.5% to 10% seen just once and approximately 0.69% held by the top ten. This clonotype was sampled from a man aged 18-30 years in good health. The V gene is TRBV5-6, the J gene TRBJ1-1; D remains unclear. The sample consisted of central memory CD4+ T cells from blood. The CDR3 nucleotides are TGTGCCAGCAGCTTGGCCTTGTGGTCTGAGGACACTGAAGCTTTCTTT. This encodes CASSLALWSEDTEAFF.